Listed here is a single TCR beta chain. The CDR3 has 18 residues. Germline V gene sequence: CDR1 SGHVS, CDR2 FNYEAQ. V shed 1 base and J 5 bases; nucleotides not matched to a gene: 9. This record comes from a study of T cell changes during pregnancy in multiple sclerosis. Produced via immunoSEQ multiplex PCR; TCRdb's table is partial and in-frame only. The repertoire holds fewer than 50,000 clones, about nine tenths seen once, with approximately 10% in the top ten. This chain links TRBV7-6 with TRBJ2-2; TRBD2 matches 11 bases. The receptor was isolated from a female donor with multiple sclerosis, enrolled in a pregnancy study. This sample comprised CD8+ T cells from peripheral blood mononuclear cells, obtained after pregnancy. CDR3 sequence (DNA): TGTGCCAGCAGCTTAGACGGAGGGCTAGCGGGGGGAACCGGGGAGCTGTTTTTT. Protein sequence: CASSLDGGLAGGTGELFF.